This T cell receptor (beta chain) was found in a study of blood T cell repertoires in COVID-19. Across the study: Some COVID-19 samples were acute and others convalescent; all came from the United States, Italy and Spain. From T cells, B-cell-depleted T cells, or PBMCs came the material, which was cDNA or gDNA.

This clone was detected once. Per the study methods: Reference gene primer amplification yielded estimated nucleated cell counts. The table came from immunoSEQ multiplex PCR; TCRdb's copy has only in-frame clones and leaves some out. The V and J calls and clone size are taken from that table; D and trimming were inferred from the DNA. The sample lists approximately 88,000 clones, approximately 87% occurring once. The CDR3 consists of 16 residues. The V gene's germline CDR1 is MNHNS and CDR2 SASEGT. V shed 2 bases and J shed 2 bases, with 15 bases lying between them. The sequenced sample was peripheral blood. This rearrangement joins TRBV6-1 to TRBJ1-1; perhaps TRBD1 as D (6 bases). The receptor was isolated from a woman in her 70s with acute or convalescent COVID-19. CDR3 loop: CASSEWGRGGNTEAFF. The CDR3, as DNA: TGTGCCAGCAGTGAATGGGGGAGGGGGGGTAACACTGAAGCTTTCTTT.